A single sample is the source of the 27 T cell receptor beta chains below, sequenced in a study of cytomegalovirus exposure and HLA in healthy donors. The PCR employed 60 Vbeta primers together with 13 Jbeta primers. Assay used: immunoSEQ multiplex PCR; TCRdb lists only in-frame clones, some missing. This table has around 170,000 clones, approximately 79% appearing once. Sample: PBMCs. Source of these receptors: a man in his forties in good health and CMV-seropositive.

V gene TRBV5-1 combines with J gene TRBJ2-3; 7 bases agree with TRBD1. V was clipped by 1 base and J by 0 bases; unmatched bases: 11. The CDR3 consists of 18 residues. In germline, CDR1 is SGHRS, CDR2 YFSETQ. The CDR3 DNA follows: TGCGCCAGCAGCTTGAGGCCCGGGACAGTCACTAGCACAGATACGCAGTATTTT. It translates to CASSLRPGTVTSTDTQYF.

In nucleotides, the CDR3 is TGTGCCAGCAGTTACTCGGGGGGGACGGGGGAGACCCAGTACTTC. This translates into CASSYSGGTGETQYF. The V gene is TRBV6-5, the J gene TRBJ2-5; 7 nucleotides align to TRBD2. Germline CDR1 and CDR2: MNHEY and SVGAGI. The CDR3 spans 15 residues. V shed 0 bases and J 5 bases; nucleotides not matched to a gene: 6.

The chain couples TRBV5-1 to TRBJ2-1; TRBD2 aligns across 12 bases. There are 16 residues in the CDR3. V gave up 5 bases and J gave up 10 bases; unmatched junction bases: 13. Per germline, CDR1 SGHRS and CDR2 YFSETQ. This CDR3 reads CASSKSPSGGAWEQFF. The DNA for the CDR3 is TGCGCCAGCAGTAAGTCCCCTAGCGGGGGGGCCTGGGAGCAGTTCTTC.

As DNA, the CDR3 is TGTGCCAGTAGCGAGGTCTATGGCTACACCTTC. Protein product: CASSEVYGYTF. The chain recombines TRBV19 with TRBJ1-2; D unclear. Germline V CDR1 and CDR2: LNHDA, SQIVND (reference sequence). The CDR3 totals 11 residues. The V gene lost 6 bases and the J gene lost 4 bases, with 6 bases spanning the gap.

Written as DNA, the CDR3 is TGTGCCAGCAGCTTAGCGGGGGGGCCCGTGACCTACGAGCAGTACTTC. Residues: CASSLAGGPVTYEQYF. The V call is TRBV7-2, the J call TRBJ2-7; possibly TRBD2 for D (7 bases). The CDR3 runs to 16 residues. Trimming removed 0 bases at V and 2 bases at J, with 14 bases between. Germline V gene data show CDR1 as SGHTA and CDR2 as FQGNSA. Full variable domain (remainder filled in from reference TRBV7-2 and TRBJ2-7): GAGVSQSPSNKVTEKGKDVELRCDPISGHTALYWYRQSLGQGLEFLIYFQGNSAPDKSGLPSDRFSAERTGGSVSTLTIQRTQQEDSAVYLCASSLAGGPVTYEQYFGPGTRLTVT.

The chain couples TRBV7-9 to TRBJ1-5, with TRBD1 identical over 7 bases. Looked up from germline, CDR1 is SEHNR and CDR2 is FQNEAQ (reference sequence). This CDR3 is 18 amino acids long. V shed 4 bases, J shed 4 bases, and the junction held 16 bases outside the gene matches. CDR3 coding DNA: TGTGCCAGCAGCTCTTCCTCATCGTTCGGGACAGTAAATCAGCCCCAGCATTTT. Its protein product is CASSSSSSFGTVNQPQHF.

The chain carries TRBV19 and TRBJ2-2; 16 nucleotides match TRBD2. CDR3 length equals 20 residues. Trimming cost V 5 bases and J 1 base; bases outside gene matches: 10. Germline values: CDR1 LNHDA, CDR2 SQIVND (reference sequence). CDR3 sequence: CASSPYRGLAGGRNTGELFF. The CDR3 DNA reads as TGTGCCAGTAGTCCCTATAGGGGACTAGCGGGGGGGAGGAACACCGGGGAGCTGTTTTTT.

The CDR3: CASSRGQNGEAFF. In DNA form, the CDR3 reads TGTGCCAGCAGCCGGGGACAAAACGGGGAAGCTTTCTTT. The rearrangement links TRBV7-3 to TRBJ1-1, with D tentatively TRBD1 (6 bases). Germline V lookup: CDR1 SGHTA, CDR2 FQGTGA. The V end lost 5 bases, the J end lost 8 bases, and 15 bases lay between the germline ends. The CDR3 sequence is 13 residues long.

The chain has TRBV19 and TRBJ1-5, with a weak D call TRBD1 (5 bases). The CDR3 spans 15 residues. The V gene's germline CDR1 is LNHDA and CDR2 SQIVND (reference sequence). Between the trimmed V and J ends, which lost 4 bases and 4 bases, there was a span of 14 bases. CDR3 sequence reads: CASSTGGLINQPQHF. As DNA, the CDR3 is TGTGCCAGTAGTACGGGGGGACTGATTAATCAGCCCCAGCATTTT. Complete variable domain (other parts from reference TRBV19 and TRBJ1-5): DGGITQSPKYLFRKEGQNVTLSCEQNLNHDAMYWYRQDPGQGLRLIYYSQIVNDFQKGDIAEGYSVSREKKESFPLTVTSAQKNPTAFYLCASSTGGLINQPQHFGDGTRLSIL.

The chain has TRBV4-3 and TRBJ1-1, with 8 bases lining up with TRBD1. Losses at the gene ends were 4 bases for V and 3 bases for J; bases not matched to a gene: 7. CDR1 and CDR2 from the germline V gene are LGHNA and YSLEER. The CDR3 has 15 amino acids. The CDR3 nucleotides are TGCGCCAGCAGCCGTACACAGGGGGATGACACTGAAGCTTTCTTT. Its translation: CASSRTQGDDTEAFF.

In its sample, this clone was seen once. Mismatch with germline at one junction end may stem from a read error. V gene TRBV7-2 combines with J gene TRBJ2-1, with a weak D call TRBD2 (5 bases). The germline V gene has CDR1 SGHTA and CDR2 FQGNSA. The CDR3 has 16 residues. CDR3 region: CASSFPETRAYNEQFF. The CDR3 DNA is TGTGCCAGCAGCTTCCCGGAGACGCGGGCCTATAATGAGCAGTTCTTC.

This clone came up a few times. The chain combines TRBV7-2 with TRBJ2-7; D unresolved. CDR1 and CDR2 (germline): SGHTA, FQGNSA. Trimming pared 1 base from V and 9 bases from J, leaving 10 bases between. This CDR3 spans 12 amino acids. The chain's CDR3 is CASSLVTSGQYF. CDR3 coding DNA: TGTGCCAGCAGCTTAGTCACGTCGGGGCAGTACTTC.

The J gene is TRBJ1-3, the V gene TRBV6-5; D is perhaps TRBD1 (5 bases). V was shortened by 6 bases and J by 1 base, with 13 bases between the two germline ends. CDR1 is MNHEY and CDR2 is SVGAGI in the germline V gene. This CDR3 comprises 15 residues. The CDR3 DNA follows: TGTGCCAGCAGCAACCGCCGGGGGTCTGGAAACACCATATATTTT. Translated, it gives CASSNRRGSGNTIYF.

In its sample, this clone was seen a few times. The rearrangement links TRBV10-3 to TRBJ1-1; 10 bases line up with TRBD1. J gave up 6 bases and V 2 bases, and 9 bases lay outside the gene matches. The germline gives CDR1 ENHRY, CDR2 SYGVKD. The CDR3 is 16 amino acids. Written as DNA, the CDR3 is TGTGCCATCAGTGAGGAGGGACAGGGGCCGCTCGCTGAAGCTTTCTTT. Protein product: CAISEEGQGPLAEAFF.

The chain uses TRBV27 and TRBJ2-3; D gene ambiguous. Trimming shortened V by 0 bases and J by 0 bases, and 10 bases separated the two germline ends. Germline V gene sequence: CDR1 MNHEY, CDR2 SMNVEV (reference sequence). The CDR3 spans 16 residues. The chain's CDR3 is CASSLSRTGSTDTQYF. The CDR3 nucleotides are TGTGCCAGCAGTTTATCGCGCACCGGTAGCACAGATACGCAGTATTTT.

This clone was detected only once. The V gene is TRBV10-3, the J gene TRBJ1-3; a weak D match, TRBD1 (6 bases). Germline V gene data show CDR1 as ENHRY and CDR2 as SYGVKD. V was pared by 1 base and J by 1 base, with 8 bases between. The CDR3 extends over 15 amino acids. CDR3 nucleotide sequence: TGTGCCATCAGTGAGTGGCAGGGGTCTGGAAACACCATATATTTT. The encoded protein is CAISEWQGSGNTIYF.

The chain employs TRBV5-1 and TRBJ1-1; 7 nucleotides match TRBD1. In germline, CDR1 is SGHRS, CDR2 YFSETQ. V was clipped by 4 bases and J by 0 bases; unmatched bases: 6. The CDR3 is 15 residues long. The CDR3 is CASSTGQTMNTEAFF. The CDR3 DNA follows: TGCGCCAGCAGCACGGGACAGACCATGAACACTGAAGCTTTCTTT.

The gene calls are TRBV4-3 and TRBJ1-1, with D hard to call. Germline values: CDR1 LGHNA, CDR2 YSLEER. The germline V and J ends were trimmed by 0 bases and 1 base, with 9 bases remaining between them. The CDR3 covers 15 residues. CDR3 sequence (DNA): TGCGCCAGCAGCCAAGAGCAAGGGAGGAACACTGAAGCTTTCTTT. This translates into CASSQEQGRNTEAFF.

The CDR3 DNA reads as TGTGCCAGCAGCTTAGGCGGAACCACAGATACGCAGTATTTT. It codes for CASSLGGTTDTQYF. The chain carries TRBV7-2 and TRBJ2-3; D is uncertain. V was trimmed by 1 base and J by 2 bases, leaving 7 bases between them. CDR1 is SGHTA, CDR2 FQGNSA, per germline. This CDR3 contains 14 residues.

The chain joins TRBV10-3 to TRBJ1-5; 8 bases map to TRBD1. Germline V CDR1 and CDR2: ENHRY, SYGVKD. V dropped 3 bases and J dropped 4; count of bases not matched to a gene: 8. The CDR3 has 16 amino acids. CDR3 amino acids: CAISEPDRGGNQPQHF. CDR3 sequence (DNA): TGTGCCATCAGTGAACCCGACAGGGGTGGTAATCAGCCCCAGCATTTT.

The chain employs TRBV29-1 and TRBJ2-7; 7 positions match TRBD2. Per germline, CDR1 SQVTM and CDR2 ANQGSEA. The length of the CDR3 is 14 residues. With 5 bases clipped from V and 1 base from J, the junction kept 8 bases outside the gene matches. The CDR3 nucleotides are TGCAGCGTTTGGGGGGGGTGGTCATCCTACGAGCAGTACTTC. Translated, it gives CSVWGGWSSYEQYF.

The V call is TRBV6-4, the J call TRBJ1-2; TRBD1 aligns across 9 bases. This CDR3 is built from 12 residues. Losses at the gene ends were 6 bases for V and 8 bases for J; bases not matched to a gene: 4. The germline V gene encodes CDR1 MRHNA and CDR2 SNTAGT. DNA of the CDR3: TGTGCCAGCAGCAGGACAGGGGAAGGCTACACCTTC. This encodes CASSRTGEGYTF.

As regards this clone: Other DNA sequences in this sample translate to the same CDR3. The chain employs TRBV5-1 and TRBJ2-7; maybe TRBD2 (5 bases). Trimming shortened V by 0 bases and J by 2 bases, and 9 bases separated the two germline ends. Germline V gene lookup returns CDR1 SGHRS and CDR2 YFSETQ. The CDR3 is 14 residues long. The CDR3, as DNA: TGCGCCAGCAGCTTGGTCCGGGGAACCTACGAGCAGTACTTC. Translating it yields CASSLVRGTYEQYF.

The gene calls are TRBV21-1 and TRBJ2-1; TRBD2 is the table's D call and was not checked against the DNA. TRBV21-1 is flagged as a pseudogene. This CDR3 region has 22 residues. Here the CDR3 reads CASSKDPKERGGPFPLHNEQFF. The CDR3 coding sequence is TGTGCCAGCAGCAAAGACCCCAAGGAGCGGGGGGGCCCCTTCCCCCTCCACAATGAGCAGTTCTTC.

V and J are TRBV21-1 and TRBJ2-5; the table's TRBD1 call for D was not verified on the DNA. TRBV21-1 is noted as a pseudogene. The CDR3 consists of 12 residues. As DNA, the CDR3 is TGTGCCAGCAGCAACCCCAGGGGGTTGGGGTACTTC. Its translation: CASSNPRGLGYF.

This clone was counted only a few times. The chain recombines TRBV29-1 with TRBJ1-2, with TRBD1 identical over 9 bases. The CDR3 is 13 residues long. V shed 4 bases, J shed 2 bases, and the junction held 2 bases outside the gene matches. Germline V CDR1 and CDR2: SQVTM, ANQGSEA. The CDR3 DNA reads TGCAGCGTTGCGGGGACAGGGAACTATGGCTACACCTTC. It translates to CSVAGTGNYGYTF.

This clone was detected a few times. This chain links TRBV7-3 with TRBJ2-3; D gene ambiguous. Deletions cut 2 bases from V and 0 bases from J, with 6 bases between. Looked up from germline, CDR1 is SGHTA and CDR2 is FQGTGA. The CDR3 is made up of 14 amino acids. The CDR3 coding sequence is TGTGCCAGCAGCTTATATTCCAGCACAGATACGCAGTATTTT. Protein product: CASSLYSSTDTQYF.